The 15 T cell receptor beta chains in this list originate from one sample, sequenced in a study of cytomegalovirus exposure and HLA in healthy donors. The PCR used 60 Vbeta and 13 Jbeta primers. Clones were sequenced by immunoSEQ multiplex PCR, and TCRdb holds only the in-frame ones, with some missing. The profile shows approximately 120,000 clones, 70% to 85% of them singletons. Sequencing was performed on PBMCs. These receptors were collected from a woman aged 50 to 65 in good health and CMV-seronegative.

The chain has TRBV27 and TRBJ1-2; D might be TRBD1 (6 bases). This CDR3 region has 13 residues. V lost 3 bases to trimming and J lost 5 bases, with 10 bases between them. Germline V lookup: CDR1 MNHEY, CDR2 SMNVEV (reference sequence). CDR3 sequence: CASSFDRRYGYTF. The CDR3 DNA reads as TGTGCCAGCAGTTTCGACAGGAGATATGGCTACACCTTC.

CDR3 residues: CASSPGQLNTDTQYF. The CDR3 nucleotides read TGTGCCAGCAGTCCGGGACAACTGAACACAGATACGCAGTATTTT. The rearrangement joins TRBV2 to TRBJ2-3, with a weak D call TRBD1 (6 bases). The V gene's germline CDR1 is SNHLY and CDR2 FYNNEI. V lost 5 bases and J 2 bases, leaving 14 bases between the germline ends. The CDR3 runs 15 residues. The entire variable domain, with the rest obtained from reference TRBV2 and TRBJ2-3, is as follows: EPEVTQTPSHQVTQMGQEVILRCVPISNHLYFYWYRQILGQKVEFLVSFYNNEISEKSEIFDDQFSVERPDGSNFTLKIRSTKLEDSAMYFCASSPGQLNTDTQYFGPGTRLTVL.

V gene TRBV5-1 combines with J gene TRBJ2-1, with 15 bases matching TRBD2. The CDR3 loop spans 17 amino acids. The J segment lost 10 bases and the V segment lost 0 bases, leaving 8 bases of the junction unmatched. Germline values: CDR1 SGHRS, CDR2 YFSETQ. CDR3 sequence reads: CASSLGGLAGGDGEQFF. CDR3 DNA: TGCGCCAGCAGCTTGGGGGGACTAGCGGGAGGCGACGGAGAGCAGTTCTTC. Based on the CDR3 plus reference TRBV5-1 and TRBJ2-1, the full variable domain is KAGVTQTPRYLIKTRGQQVTLSCSPISGHRSVSWYQQTPGQGLQFLFEYFSETQRNKGNFPGRFSGRQFSNSRSEMNVSTLELGDSALYLCASSLGGLAGGDGEQFFGPGTRLTVL.

The chain carries TRBV19 and TRBJ2-5, with D perhaps matching TRBD2 (6 bases). V was pared by 8 bases and J by 0 bases, with 13 bases between. The length of the CDR3 is 14 residues. The germline CDR1 and CDR2 sequences are LNHDA and SQIVND (reference sequence). The CDR3 region is CASRVGRDQETQYF. CDR3 DNA sequence: TGTGCCAGTCGGGTCGGGAGAGACCAAGAGACCCAGTACTTC.

This clone was seen a single time. The gene calls are TRBV13 and TRBJ1-2, with D possibly TRBD1 on 5 matching bases. Trimming took 6 bases from V and 4 from J, leaving 18 bases between them. Germline CDR1 PRHDT, CDR2 FYEKMQ (reference sequence). CDR3 length: 15 amino acids. This CDR3 is CASSSGAGFFYGYTF. CDR3 nucleotide sequence: TGTGCCAGCAGTTCGGGAGCAGGGTTCTTCTATGGCTACACCTTC. The full variable domain, rest sourced from reference TRBV13 and TRBJ1-2, is AAGVIQSPRHLIKEKRETATLKCYPIPRHDTVYWYQQGPGQDPQFLISFYEKMQSDKGSIPDRFSAQQFSDYHSELNMSSLELGDSALYFCASSSGAGFFYGYTFGSGTRLTVV.

This clone was observed a handful of times. The rearrangement links TRBV7-3 to TRBJ2-2, with D possibly TRBD2 on 5 matching bases. Per germline, CDR1 SGHTA and CDR2 FQGTGA. CDR3 length: 13 residues. Trimming shortened V by 8 bases and J by 2 bases, and 9 bases separated the two germline ends. Written as DNA, the CDR3 is TGTGCCAGCGGTCGGGGAAACACCGGGGAGCTGTTTTTT. Its translation: CASGRGNTGELFF.

This chain links TRBV5-4 with TRBJ2-3; D is possibly TRBD1 (5 bases). V lost 3 bases, J lost 5 bases, and 10 bases lay in between. The CDR3 length is 13 residues. The germline gives CDR1 SGHNT, CDR2 YYREEE (reference sequence). The CDR3, as DNA: TGTGCCAGCAGCTGGCAGGGTGAAGATACGCAGTATTTT. It codes for CASSWQGEDTQYF.

V gene TRBV28 combines with J gene TRBJ2-7; 7 nucleotides align to TRBD2. Germline CDR1 MDHEN, CDR2 SYDVKM. CDR3 size: 12 residues. J gave up 3 bases and V 6 bases, and 2 bases lay outside the gene matches. In DNA, the CDR3 is TGTGCCAGCAGCCGGGACTACTACGAGCAGTACTTC. Its protein product is CASSRDYYEQYF.

The table lists this clone with a few counts. The chain joins TRBV4-1 to TRBJ2-1, with D tentatively TRBD2 (6 bases). The CDR3 contains 16 residues. Germline V gene lookup returns CDR1 MGHRA and CDR2 YSYEKL. V lost 3 bases and J lost 4, with 16 bases in between. This chain's CDR3 is CASSQGPASAYNEQFF. DNA of the CDR3: TGCGCCAGCAGCCAGGGACCCGCTAGCGCTTACAATGAGCAGTTCTTC.

V and J are TRBV29-1 and TRBJ1-1; 8 nucleotides align to TRBD1. After removal of 6 bases from V and 3 bases from J, the junction contained 6 bases not matched to a gene. Germline CDR1 is SQVTM and CDR2 is ANQGSEA. There are 13 residues in the CDR3. This CDR3 reads CSVLMTGDTEAFF. Here the CDR3 DNA reads TGCAGCGTGCTGATGACAGGGGACACTGAAGCTTTCTTT.

The chain carries TRBV5-1 and TRBJ2-3; D is possibly TRBD1 (6 bases). Trimming cost V 5 bases and J 2 bases, with 12 bases left between them. There are 14 residues in the CDR3. The germline V gene has CDR1 SGHRS and CDR2 YFSETQ. CDR3 region: CASSSQGDTDTQYF. CDR3 sequence (DNA): TGCGCCAGCAGTTCACAGGGAGACACAGATACGCAGTATTTT.

V is TRBV4-1 and J is TRBJ2-1; 8 nucleotides align to TRBD2. The J segment lost 2 bases and the V segment lost 1 base, leaving 10 bases of the junction unmatched. CDR3 size: 18 residues. CDR1 and CDR2 (germline): MGHRA, YSYEKL. The CDR3: CASSQVPGSGGPYNEQFF. The CDR3 DNA follows: TGCGCCAGCAGCCAAGTACCTGGCAGCGGGGGACCCTACAATGAGCAGTTCTTC.

The gene calls are TRBV19 and TRBJ1-1; no clear D. Germline V lookup: CDR1 LNHDA, CDR2 SQIVND (reference sequence). V lost 8 bases, J lost 1 base, and 11 bases lay in between. This CDR3 spans 13 amino acids. The CDR3 DNA reads as TGTGCCAGTGGTGTCAAACAGAACACTGAAGCTTTCTTT. Its translation: CASGVKQNTEAFF.

The V call is TRBV6-5, the J call TRBJ1-4; D ambiguous. The V gene lost 5 bases and the J gene lost 7 bases, with 14 bases spanning the gap. There are 14 residues in the CDR3. Germline V gene data show CDR1 as MNHEY and CDR2 as SVGAGI. The CDR3 DNA is TGTGCCAGCAGTAAAGGAGGGTACATTGAAAAACTGTTTTTT. Protein sequence: CASSKGGYIEKLFF.

This chain joins TRBV28 and TRBJ1-2, with 9 bases identical to TRBD1. Germline assignment: CDR1 MDHEN and CDR2 SYDVKM. The CDR3 is 14 residues long. The V segment lost 4 bases and the J segment 5 bases; nucleotides outside the gene matches: 5. In DNA, the CDR3 is TGTGCCAGCAGTTCAGGGACAGGGTTGTATGGCTACACCTTC. The encoded protein is CASSSGTGLYGYTF.